The clone carrying this TCR beta chain occurred a few times. The sample comes from a study of T-cell reconstitution after alpha-beta-depleted transplantation in children. Germline assignment: CDR1 DFQATT and CDR2 SNEGSKA (reference sequence). With 6 bases clipped from V and 2 bases from J, the junction kept 7 bases outside the gene matches. The CDR3 is 14 amino acids. The authors prepared the TCRbeta library with unique molecular identifiers. TCRdb fed the PCR reads into MiXCR, producing one record per CDR3 protein. Among 450,000 to 600,000 distinct CDR3 sequences listed, 18% were seen once. The TCR comes from a human donor who donated a stem cell graft to a child with acute lymphoblastic leukemia. Sequenced material: PBMCs from the stem cell graft donor, taken from the stem cell graft. The chain couples TRBV20-1 to TRBJ2-1, with 7 positions matching TRBD2. This CDR3 reads CSARTRRTYNEQFF. The CDR3 DNA sequence: TGCAGTGCCCGGACTAGGAGGACCTACAATGAGCAGTTCTTC.